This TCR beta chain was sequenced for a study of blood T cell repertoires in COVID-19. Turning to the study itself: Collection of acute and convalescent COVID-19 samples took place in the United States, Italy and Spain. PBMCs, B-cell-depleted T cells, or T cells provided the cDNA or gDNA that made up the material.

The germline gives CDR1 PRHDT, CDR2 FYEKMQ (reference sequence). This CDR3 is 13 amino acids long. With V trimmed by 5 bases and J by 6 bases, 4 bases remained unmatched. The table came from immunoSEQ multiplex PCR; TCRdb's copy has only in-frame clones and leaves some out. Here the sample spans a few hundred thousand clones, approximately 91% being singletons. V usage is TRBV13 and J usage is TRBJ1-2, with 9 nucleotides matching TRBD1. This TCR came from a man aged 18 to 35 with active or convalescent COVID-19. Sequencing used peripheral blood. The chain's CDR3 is CASSPRTGDGYTF. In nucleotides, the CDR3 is TGTGCCAGCAGCCCCCGGACAGGGGATGGCTACACCTTC.